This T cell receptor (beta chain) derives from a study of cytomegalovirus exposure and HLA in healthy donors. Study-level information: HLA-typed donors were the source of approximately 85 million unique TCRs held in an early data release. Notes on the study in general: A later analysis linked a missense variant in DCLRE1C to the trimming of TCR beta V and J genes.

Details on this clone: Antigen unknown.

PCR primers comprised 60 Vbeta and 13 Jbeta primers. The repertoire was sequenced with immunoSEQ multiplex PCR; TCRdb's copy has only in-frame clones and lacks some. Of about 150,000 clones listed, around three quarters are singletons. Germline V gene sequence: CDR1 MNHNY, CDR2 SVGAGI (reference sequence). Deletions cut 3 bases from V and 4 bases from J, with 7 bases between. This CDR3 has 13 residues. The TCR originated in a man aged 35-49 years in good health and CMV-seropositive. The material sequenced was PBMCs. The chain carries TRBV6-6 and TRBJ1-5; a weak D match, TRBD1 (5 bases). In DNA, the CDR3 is TGTGCCAGCAGTTATGGGGGGAATCAGCCCCAGCATTTT. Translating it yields CASSYGGNQPQHF.